These 3 T cell receptor beta chains were all obtained from the same sample, sequenced in a study of cytomegalovirus exposure and HLA in healthy donors. Use of 60 Vbeta and 13 Jbeta primers characterized the PCR. Profiled with immunoSEQ multiplex PCR; TCRdb holds only in-frame clones, not every one. The sample records 100,000 to 150,000 clones, about 70% being singletons. The sequencing sample was made of PBMCs. The receptors shown here come from a woman in her forties in good health and CMV-seronegative.

The CDR3 reads CASSRNGAQETQYF. The CDR3 DNA reads TGTGCCAGCTCACGGAACGGAGCCCAAGAGACCCAGTACTTC. The chain recombines TRBV18 with TRBJ2-5; D is ambiguous. Germline V CDR1 and CDR2: KGHSH, LQKENI. The V and J ends lost 4 bases and 1 base respectively, with 10 bases between them. This CDR3 has 14 amino acids.

This clone was detected only a few times. This chain uses TRBV19 with TRBJ2-2; tentative D call: TRBD2 (6 bases). This CDR3 spans 15 amino acids. Germline CDR1 LNHDA, CDR2 SQIVND (reference sequence). Trimming removed 2 bases at V and 4 bases at J, with 11 bases between. The CDR3 sequence is CASSITRGGTGELFF. The CDR3 DNA is TGTGCCAGTAGTATAACCCGGGGAGGCACCGGGGAGCTGTTTTTT.

The chain is built from TRBV6-4 and TRBJ2-1; 8 bases line up with TRBD2. There are 15 residues in the CDR3. V shed 4 bases and J 7 bases; nucleotides not matched to a gene: 9. Germline V gene data show CDR1 as MRHNA and CDR2 as SNTAGT. In DNA, the CDR3 is TGTGCCAGCAGTGCGGACGGGGGGGCAGCTAATGAGCAGTTCTTC. Encoded protein: CASSADGGAANEQFF.